This note documents a single T cell receptor beta chain sequence. This clonotype has a count of ten or more. Its antigen specificity is not known. No base quality values were provided; no much bigger clone lies one nucleotide off. The CDR3 holds 11 amino acids from the cysteine to the phenylalanine. Just CDR3 DNA is preserved here, 33 bases in frame from base 1. The trim is 6 bases for V and 11 bases for J, with a gap of 13 bases between the germline ends. The TCR beta CDR3 regions were amplified from RNA transcripts. The TCR CDR3 was subjected to a first round of RT-PCR using the HTBI primer set and the Qiagen OneStep RT-PCR kit. A second multiplex PCR round built the libraries, followed by size selection and purification. Sequencing of the libraries was done on an Illumina HiSeq2000 using paired-end 100 bp reads. The source study handled its data this way. Raw data were processed with SOAPnuke, discarding reads with adapters, uncalled bases, mean Phred below 15, or no exact constant-primer or identifier match. High-quality paired reads were merged with COPE v1.2.5, and unique nucleotide sequences were defined as clonotypes. MiTCR v1.1 was used to align clonotypes to the IMGT TRBV, TRBD and TRBJ reference segments. The analysis included only V-J combinations with a frequency above 0.0001, which together covered around 99% of the repertoires. The TCS score was defined as F50 (clonal expansion) divided by E x V (chaos), with BLOSUM62-based TCRdist calculated between CDR3 peptides within each V-J. Welch's t-statistics and random forest reduced around 520 V-J features to 10 to 15, which were used in a naive Bayes classifier (R e1071). TCRdb applied fastp at Q25 and MiXCR to the public reads, then kept only in-frame beta chains. Under each unique CDR3 protein, matching rows form one entry showing the most common genes and DNA. These V and J calls derive from TCRdb rather than the authors' analysis. The sample records roughly 380,000 distinct CDR3 sequences, roughly 14% of which are singletons. The ten top clones hold more than 20% of the sample.

Hyperthyroidism patients were aged 18 to 65 years and newly diagnosed, with disease duration of less than 2 months. Patients with uncontrolled infections, other autoimmune diseases, pregnancy or lactation were excluded. Diagnoses relied on clinical symptoms, serum thyroxine and TRAb, thyroid ultrasound and orbital computed tomography. Blood from progressor patients was drawn when they were first diagnosed with hyperthyroidism, before any ophthalmopathy symptoms appeared. PBMCs were isolated from roughly 10 ml of fresh peripheral blood by Ficoll-Paque density gradient centrifugation. Progressor patients were first diagnosed with Graves' hyperthyroidism and then developed ophthalmopathy during follow-up. Total RNA was extracted with Trizol reagent, and quality was checked on an Agilent 2100 Bioanalyzer. The sample is drawn from a study of T cells in Graves' hyperthyroidism and ophthalmopathy (dated by TCRdb to the late 2010s). Study-level background: Peripheral blood was sampled at the time of initial diagnosis, prior to any treatment. The paper describes TCR Vbeta CDR3 sequencing of 135 peripheral blood samples, made up of under 50 ophthalmopathy patients, approximately 76 hyperthyroidism patients and 17 progressor patients. The study also compared thyroid tissue and blood T-cell repertoires from about six Graves' hyperthyroidism patients. TCR V-J signatures able to tell the groups apart were searched for in a discovery cohort of 100 patients, of whom over 40 had Graves' ophthalmopathy and 55 to 60 had stable Graves' hyperthyroidism. Prospective prediction of ophthalmopathy was tested in an independent validation cohort consisting of 18 hyperthyroidism patients and 17 patients who later progressed to ophthalmopathy. After sampling, hyperthyroidism patients received methimazole starting at 30 mg daily, and ophthalmopathy patients received high-dose intravenous methylprednisolone. The 100 discovery patients were divided at random into training and test sets in a 7:3 ratio. On the study overall, not on this receptor specifically: Most expanded thyroid clonotypes (frequency above 0.001) were also detected in blood, suggesting blood repertoires may reflect thyroid immune responses. During validation, the model predicted progression to ophthalmopathy a median of approximately 6 months ahead of onset, with 70.59% sensitivity and roughly 72% specificity. In cross-validation, a model built on a 13 V-J signature told ophthalmopathy apart from stable hyperthyroidism with 85% to 90% sensitivity and roughly 83% specificity, and in testing the same model reached 80%/75%. Sample size was not statistically predetermined, and blinding of investigators to group allocation was not performed.

Specimen: blood. This sequence uses TRBV12-3 or TRBV12-4 and TRBJ1-1; no D gene call is confident. This TCR was sampled from a man aged 30 to 39 with Graves' hyperthyroidism that later progressed to Graves' ophthalmopathy. The nucleotides are TGTGCCAGCAGGGAAACAGATCCGGCTTTCTTT. It translates to CASRETDPAFF.